These 21 T cell receptor beta chains came from one sample sequenced in a study of T-cell reconstitution after alpha-beta-depleted transplantation in children. The TCRbeta library was prepared with unique molecular identifiers. TCRdb processed the PCR reads anew with MiXCR; each CDR3 protein has one entry. Counted here are about 420,000 distinct CDR3 sequences, roughly 16% occurring once; the ten biggest clones make up around 28%. This sample comprised PBMCs, mostly from graft donor cells, obtained 360 days after TCRalphabeta/CD19-depleted stem cell transplant. Receptor source: a boy under two years old who had a stem cell transplant for Wiskott-Aldrich syndrome, so the T cells may come from the graft donor.

This clonotype was counted ten times or more. This chain links TRBV12-3 or TRBV12-4 with TRBJ2-3; weak D call: TRBD2 (6 bases). The CDR3 covers 16 residues. The V end was cut by 6 bases, the J end by 9 bases, with 25 bases between. The CDR3, as DNA: TGTGCCAGCAGCGGCGGCCCACTAGCCCATCCGAGGACGCAGTATTTT. The encoded protein is CASSGGPLAHPRTQYF.

The J gene is TRBJ2-7, the V gene TRBV20-1, with D hard to call. Germline V gene lookup returns CDR1 DFQATT and CDR2 SNEGSKA (reference sequence). CDR3 size: 17 residues. Trimming shortened V by 3 bases and J by 1 base, and 22 bases separated the two germline ends. CDR3 residues: CSASHFPSPLGSYEQYF. In DNA, the CDR3 is TGCAGTGCTAGCCATTTCCCCAGCCCGCTAGGGTCCTACGAGCAGTACTTC.

In this sample, this clonotype turned up a few times. This chain connects TRBV5-1 to TRBJ2-1; 8 bases match TRBD2. In germline, CDR1 is SGHRS, CDR2 YFSETQ. The CDR3 is 16 residues long. The J segment lost 2 bases and the V segment lost 4 bases, leaving 8 bases of the junction unmatched. The CDR3 DNA follows: TGCGCCAGCAGCCCCAACGGGGGGGGGGCCTACAATGAGCAGTTCTTC. It specifies CASSPNGGGAYNEQFF.

This chain joins TRBV7-9 and TRBJ2-7; 7 nucleotides agree with TRBD2. In germline, CDR1 is SEHNR, CDR2 FQNEAQ (reference sequence). Germline trimming cut 0 bases from V and 9 bases from J; bases unmatched to any gene: 5. This CDR3 is built from 13 residues. The CDR3 region has the DNA TGTGCCAGCAGCTTAGCCCGGTCGGGAGGGCAGTACTTC. Translated: CASSLARSGGQYF.

This clonotype was counted between two and nine times. The V call is TRBV7-2, the J call TRBJ1-5, with D unclear. Germline lookup yields CDR1 SGHTA and CDR2 FQGNSA. V was clipped by 1 base and J by 4 bases, with 11 bases between them. The length of the CDR3 is 15 residues. CDR3 nucleotides: TGTGCCAGCAGCTTAGATTCGGGGAGAAATCAGCCCCAGCATTTT. Its protein product is CASSLDSGRNQPQHF.

There are a few counts of this clonotype. The rearrangement uses TRBV12-3 or TRBV12-4 and TRBJ2-5, with 8 bases lining up with TRBD2. V shed 5 bases, J shed 2 bases, and the junction held 4 bases outside the gene matches. The CDR3 length is 14 residues. The CDR3 bases are TGTGCCAGCAGTAAAGAGCGGGGGCAAGAGACCCAGTACTTC. Protein: CASSKERGQETQYF.

This clonotype showed up just a few times. The gene calls are TRBV11-2 and TRBJ2-7; weak D call: TRBD2 (6 bases). V was shortened by 5 bases and J by 3 bases, with 17 bases between the two germline ends. The CDR3 has 15 amino acids. Germline CDR1 is SGHAT and CDR2 is FQNNGV. The CDR3 loop reads CASSRRAWAFYEQYF. The CDR3 DNA sequence: TGTGCCAGCAGCCGGAGGGCGTGGGCTTTCTACGAGCAGTACTTC. Drawing the rest from reference TRBV11-2 and TRBJ2-7, the complete variable domain is EAGVAQSPRYKIIEKRQSVAFWCNPISGHATLYWYQQILGQGPKLLIQFQNNGVVDDSQLPKDRFSAERLKGVDSTLKIQPAKLEDSAVYLCASSRRAWAFYEQYFGPGTRLTVT.

The chain combines TRBV18 with TRBJ2-2; D uncertain. CDR3 length: 17 residues. Germline lookup yields CDR1 KGHSH and CDR2 LQKENI. V lost 2 bases, J lost 4 bases, and 17 bases lay in between. CDR3 bases: TGTGCCAGCTCACCAATCTTCCCCTCCGCGAGCACCGGGGAGCTGTTTTTT. Its protein product is CASSPIFPSASTGELFF.

The chain links TRBV7-2 to TRBJ2-3; D perhaps matches TRBD2 (6 bases). This CDR3 is 13 amino acids long. Looked up from germline, CDR1 is SGHTA and CDR2 is FQGNSA. V lost 2 bases, J lost 15 bases, and 18 bases lay in between. The CDR3 protein is CASSLPPGLLAYF. CDR3 in DNA: TGTGCCAGCAGCTTACCACCGGGACTTCTAGCATATTTT.

The chain links TRBV29-1 to TRBJ2-5; D is possibly TRBD1 (6 bases). This CDR3 comprises 12 residues. V shed 8 bases and J shed 5 bases, with 15 bases lying between them. Per the germline V gene, CDR1 is SQVTM and CDR2 is ANQGSEA. The CDR3 region is CSSTTGQETQYF. The CDR3 DNA reads TGCAGCTCGACGACAGGCCAGGAGACCCAGTACTTC. The variable domain in full, with the rest retrieved from reference TRBV29-1 and TRBJ2-5, is SAVISQKPSRDICQRGTSLTIQCQVDSQVTMMFWYRQQPGQSLTLIATANQGSEATYESGFVIDKFPISRPNLTFSTLTVSNMSPEDSSIYLCSSTTGQETQYFGPGTRLLVL.

This clonotype was picked up a small number of times. Written as DNA, the CDR3 is TGCGCCAGCAGTCTAAGTTGGAGTAGCGTTGAGACCCAGTACTTC. Protein sequence: CASSLSWSSVETQYF. V is TRBV4-3 and J is TRBJ2-5; D is perhaps TRBD2 (5 bases). The CDR3 loop spans 15 amino acids. Between the trimmed V and J ends, which lost 6 bases and 5 bases, there was a span of 19 bases. Germline V gene sequence: CDR1 LGHNA, CDR2 YSLEER.

This chain connects TRBV12-3 or TRBV12-4 to TRBJ1-2, with D uncertain. The CDR3 consists of 13 residues. Trimming cost V 4 bases and J 6 bases, with 12 bases left between them. In DNA, the CDR3 is TGTGCCAGCAGTTCATCCACACGGGATGGCTACACCTTC. Protein product: CASSSSTRDGYTF.

The rearrangement joins TRBV5-1 to TRBJ2-3, with 10 bases identical to TRBD2. Germline V gene data show CDR1 as SGHRS and CDR2 as YFSETQ. V lost 3 bases and J lost 5; bases outside the gene matches: 9. CDR3 size: 16 residues. CDR3 coding DNA: TGCGCCAGCAGCTCCGCCCGAGCGGGAGGGGTAGATACGCAGTATTTT. It yields the protein CASSSARAGGVDTQYF.

V usage is TRBV27 and J usage is TRBJ2-7, with TRBD2 matching 7 bases. V lost 6 bases, J lost 9 bases, and 14 bases stayed unmatched. Germline values: CDR1 MNHEY, CDR2 SMNVEV (reference sequence). This CDR3 region has 14 residues. The CDR3: CASSPIGTGEGQYF. As DNA, the CDR3 is TGTGCCAGCAGCCCGATCGGGACCGGGGAGGGGCAGTACTTC.

J is TRBJ2-7 and V is TRBV7-2; 9 nucleotides match TRBD2. Germline loops: CDR1 SGHTA, CDR2 FQGNSA. The CDR3 consists of 14 residues. The V segment lost 6 bases and the J segment 5 bases; nucleotides outside the gene matches: 8. This CDR3 is CASSSTGLADEQYF. CDR3 nucleotide sequence: TGTGCCAGCAGTTCCACGGGACTAGCTGACGAGCAGTACTTC.

This rearrangement joins TRBV12-3 or TRBV12-4 to TRBJ1-1; D remains ambiguous. CDR3 length: 12 residues. The V and J ends lost 6 bases and 10 bases respectively, with 15 bases between them. The CDR3 loop reads CASRNTRRGAFF. In nucleotides, the CDR3 is TGTGCCAGCAGAAATACGAGACGGGGAGCTTTCTTT.

The chain joins TRBV25-1 to TRBJ1-1; the match to TRBD1 covers 9 bases. Looked up from germline, CDR1 is MGHDK and CDR2 is SYGVNS. The CDR3 is 18 residues long. V lost 1 base to trimming and J lost 1 base; unmatched junction nucleotides: 10. The CDR3 is CASSELAAYRGRNTEAFF. The CDR3 DNA reads as TGTGCCAGCAGTGAATTGGCCGCCTACAGGGGGCGGAACACTGAAGCTTTCTTT.

The chain is built from TRBV3-1 and TRBJ2-1, with TRBD2 matching over 15 bases. Trimming at V came to 1 base and at J to 9 bases, leaving 7 bases not matched to a gene. Germline V gene sequence: CDR1 LGHDT, CDR2 YNNKEL (reference sequence). This CDR3 region has 17 residues. Here the CDR3 reads CASSQGTSGGVVGEQFF. CDR3 nucleotides: TGTGCCAGCAGCCAAGGGACTAGCGGGGGGGTAGTTGGTGAGCAGTTCTTC.

This clonotype was picked up a small number of times. J is TRBJ2-4 and V is TRBV7-2; TRBD1 might be the D (7 bases). Per germline, CDR1 SGHTA and CDR2 FQGNSA. Trimming removed 4 bases at V and 0 bases at J, with 16 bases between. This CDR3 comprises 17 residues. The chain's CDR3 is CASSWRGDSLAKNIQYF. CDR3 coding DNA: TGTGCCAGCAGCTGGAGGGGGGACAGCTTAGCCAAAAACATTCAGTACTTC.

The chain joins TRBV28 to TRBJ2-3; TRBD2 agrees at 8 bases. J was trimmed by 1 base and V by 5 bases; bases with no gene match: 5. The CDR3 runs 15 residues. The germline gives CDR1 MDHEN, CDR2 SYDVKM. CDR3 DNA: TGTGCCAGCAGTACCCTAGCGGGTCGCACAGATACGCAGTATTTT. This gives the protein CASSTLAGRTDTQYF.

This clonotype has more than one count but fewer than ten. The chain employs TRBV27 and TRBJ2-6; a weak D match, TRBD2 (5 bases). V was shortened by 2 bases and J by 1 base, with 18 bases between the two germline ends. The V gene's germline CDR1 is MNHEY and CDR2 SMNVEV (reference sequence). The CDR3 runs 19 residues. The CDR3 loop is CASSLRGIPGYSGANVLTF. The CDR3 DNA sequence: TGTGCCAGCAGTTTACGAGGGATCCCAGGATATTCTGGGGCCAACGTCCTGACTTTC.